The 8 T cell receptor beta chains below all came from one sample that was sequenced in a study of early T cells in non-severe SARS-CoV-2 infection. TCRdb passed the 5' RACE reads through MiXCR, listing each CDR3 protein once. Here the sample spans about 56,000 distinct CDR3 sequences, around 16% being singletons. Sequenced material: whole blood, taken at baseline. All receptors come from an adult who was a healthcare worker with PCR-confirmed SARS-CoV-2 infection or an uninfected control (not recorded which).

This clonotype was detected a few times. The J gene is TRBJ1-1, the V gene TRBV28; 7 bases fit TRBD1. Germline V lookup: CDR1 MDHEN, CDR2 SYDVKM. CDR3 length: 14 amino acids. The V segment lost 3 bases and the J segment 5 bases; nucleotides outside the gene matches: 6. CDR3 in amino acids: CASSLRGGVTEAFF. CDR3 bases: TGTGCCAGCAGTTTGCGAGGGGGCGTGACTGAAGCTTTCTTT.

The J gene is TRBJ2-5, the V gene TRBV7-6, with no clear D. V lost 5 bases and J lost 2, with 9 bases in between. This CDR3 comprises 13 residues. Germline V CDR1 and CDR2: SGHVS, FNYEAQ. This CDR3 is CASSPLEQETQYF. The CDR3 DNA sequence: TGTGCCAGCAGCCCCCTGGAACAAGAGACCCAGTACTTC.

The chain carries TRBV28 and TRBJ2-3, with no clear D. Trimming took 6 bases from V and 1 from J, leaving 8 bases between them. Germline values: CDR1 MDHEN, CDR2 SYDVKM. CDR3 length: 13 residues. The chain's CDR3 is CASRGLGTDTQYF. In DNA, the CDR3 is TGTGCCAGCAGGGGGTTAGGCACAGATACGCAGTATTTT.

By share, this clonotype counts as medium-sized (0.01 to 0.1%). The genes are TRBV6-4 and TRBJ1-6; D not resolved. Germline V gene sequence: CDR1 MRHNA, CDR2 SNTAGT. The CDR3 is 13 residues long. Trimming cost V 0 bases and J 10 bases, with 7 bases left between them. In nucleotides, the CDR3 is TGTGCCAGCAGTGACTCCGCGACATCACCCCTCCACTTT. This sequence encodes CASSDSATSPLHF.

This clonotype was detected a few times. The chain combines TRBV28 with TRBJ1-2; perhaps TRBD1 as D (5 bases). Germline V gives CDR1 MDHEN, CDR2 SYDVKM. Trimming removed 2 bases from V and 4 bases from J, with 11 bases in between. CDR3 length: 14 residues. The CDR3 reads CASSLGTALYGYTF. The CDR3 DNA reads TGTGCCAGCAGTTTAGGGACGGCGCTCTATGGCTACACCTTC.

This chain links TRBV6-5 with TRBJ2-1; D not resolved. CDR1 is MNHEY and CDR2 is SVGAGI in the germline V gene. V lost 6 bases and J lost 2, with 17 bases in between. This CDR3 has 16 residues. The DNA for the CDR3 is TGTGCCAGCAGCCCCCGGGCGAGAACCACCTACAATGAGCAGTTCTTC. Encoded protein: CASSPRARTTYNEQFF.

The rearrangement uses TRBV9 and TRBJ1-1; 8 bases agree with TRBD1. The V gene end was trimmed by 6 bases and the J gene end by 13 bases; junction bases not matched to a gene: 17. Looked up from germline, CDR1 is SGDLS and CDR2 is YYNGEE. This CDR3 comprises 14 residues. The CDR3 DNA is TGTGCCAGCACTCCGAACCCGGACAGGGTGGTTGTTTTCTTT. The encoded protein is CASTPNPDRVVVFF.

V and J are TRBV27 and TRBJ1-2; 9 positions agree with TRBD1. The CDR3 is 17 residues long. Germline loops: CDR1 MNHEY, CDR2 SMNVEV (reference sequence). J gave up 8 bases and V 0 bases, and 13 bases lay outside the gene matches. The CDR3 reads CASSLSTQAGQGSGYTF. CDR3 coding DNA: TGTGCCAGCAGTTTATCAACTCAGGCGGGACAGGGAAGCGGCTACACCTTC.